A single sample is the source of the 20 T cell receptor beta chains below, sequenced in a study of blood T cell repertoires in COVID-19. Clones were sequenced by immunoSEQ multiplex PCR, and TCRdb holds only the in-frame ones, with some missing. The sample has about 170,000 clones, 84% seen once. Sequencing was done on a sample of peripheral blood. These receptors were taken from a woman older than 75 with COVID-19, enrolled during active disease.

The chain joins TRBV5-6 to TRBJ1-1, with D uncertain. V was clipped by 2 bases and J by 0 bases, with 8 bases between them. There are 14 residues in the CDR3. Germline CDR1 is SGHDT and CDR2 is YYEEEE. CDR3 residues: CASSFAPMNTEAFF. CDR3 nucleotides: TGTGCCAGCAGCTTTGCGCCAATGAACACTGAAGCTTTCTTT. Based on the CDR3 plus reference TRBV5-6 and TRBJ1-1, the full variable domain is DAGVTQSPTHLIKTRGQQVTLRCSPKSGHDTVSWYQQALGQGPQFIFQYYEEEERQRGNFPDRFSGHQFPNYSSELNVNALLLGDSALYLCASSFAPMNTEAFFGQGTRLTVV.

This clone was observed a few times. CDR3 DNA: TGCAGCGTTGGACAGGGGGGCAATCAGCCCCAGCATTTT. Translation: CSVGQGGNQPQHF. The J gene is TRBJ1-5, the V gene TRBV29-1; 9 bases agree with TRBD1. Germline lookup yields CDR1 SQVTM and CDR2 ANQGSEA. J was trimmed by 2 bases and V by 4 bases; bases with no gene match: 0. CDR3 size: 13 residues.

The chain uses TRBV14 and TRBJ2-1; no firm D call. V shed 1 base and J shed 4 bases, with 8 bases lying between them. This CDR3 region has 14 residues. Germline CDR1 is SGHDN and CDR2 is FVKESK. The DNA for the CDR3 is TGTGCCAGCAGCCAAGCACCCAGTTACAATGAGCAGTTCTTC. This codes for CASSQAPSYNEQFF.

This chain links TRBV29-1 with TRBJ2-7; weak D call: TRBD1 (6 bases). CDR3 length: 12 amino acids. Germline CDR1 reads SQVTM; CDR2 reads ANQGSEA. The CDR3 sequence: CSVWGHRYEQYF. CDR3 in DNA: TGCAGTGTTTGGGGACATCGCTACGAGCAGTACTTC.

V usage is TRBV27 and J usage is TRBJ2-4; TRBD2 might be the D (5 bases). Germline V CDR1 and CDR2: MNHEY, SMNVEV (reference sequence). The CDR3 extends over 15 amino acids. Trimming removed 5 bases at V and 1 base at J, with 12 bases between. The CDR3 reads CASSPLGEAKNIQYF. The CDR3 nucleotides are TGTGCCAGCAGTCCCCTCGGGGAGGCCAAAAACATTCAGTACTTC.

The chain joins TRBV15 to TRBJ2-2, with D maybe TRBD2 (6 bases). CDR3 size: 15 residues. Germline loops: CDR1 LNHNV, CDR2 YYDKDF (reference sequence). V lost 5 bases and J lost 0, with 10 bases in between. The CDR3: CATSARRANTGELFF. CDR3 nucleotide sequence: TGTGCCACCAGCGCCCGGAGGGCGAACACCGGGGAGCTGTTTTTT.

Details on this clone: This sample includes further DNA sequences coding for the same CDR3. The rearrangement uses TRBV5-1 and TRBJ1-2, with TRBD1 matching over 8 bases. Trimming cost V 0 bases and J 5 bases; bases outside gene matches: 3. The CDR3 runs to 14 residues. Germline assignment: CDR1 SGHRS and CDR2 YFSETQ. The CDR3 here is CASSLGTGGYGYTF. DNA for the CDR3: TGCGCCAGCAGCTTGGGTACAGGGGGTTATGGCTACACCTTC.

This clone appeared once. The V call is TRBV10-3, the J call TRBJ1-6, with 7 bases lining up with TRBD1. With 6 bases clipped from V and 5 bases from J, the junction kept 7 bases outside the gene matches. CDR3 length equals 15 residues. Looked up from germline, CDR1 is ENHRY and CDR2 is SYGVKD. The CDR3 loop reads CAIRGDRADNSPLHF. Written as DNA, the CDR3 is TGTGCCATCAGGGGAGACAGGGCCGATAATTCACCCCTCCACTTT.

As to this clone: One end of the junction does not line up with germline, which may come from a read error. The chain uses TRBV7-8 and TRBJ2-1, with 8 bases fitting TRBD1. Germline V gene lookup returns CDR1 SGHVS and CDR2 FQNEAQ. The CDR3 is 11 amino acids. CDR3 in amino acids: CASSPDRVSVF. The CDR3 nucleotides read TGTGCCAGCAGCCCGGACAGGGTAAGTGTCTTC.

CDR3 sequence reads: CASSFDRAGGQPQHF. The CDR3, as DNA: TGTGCCAGCAGTTTTGACAGGGCCGGGGGTCAGCCCCAGCATTTT. The chain employs TRBV27 and TRBJ1-5, with 7 bases identical to TRBD1. Germline CDR1 reads MNHEY; CDR2 reads SMNVEV (reference sequence). The CDR3 has 15 residues. Germline trimming cut 3 bases from V and 6 bases from J; bases unmatched to any gene: 8.

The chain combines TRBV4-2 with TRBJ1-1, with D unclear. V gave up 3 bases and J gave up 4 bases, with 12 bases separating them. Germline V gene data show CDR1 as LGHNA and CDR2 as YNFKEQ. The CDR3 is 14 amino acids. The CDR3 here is CASSQREARTEAFF. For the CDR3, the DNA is TGTGCCAGCAGCCAGAGGGAAGCCCGCACTGAAGCTTTCTTT.

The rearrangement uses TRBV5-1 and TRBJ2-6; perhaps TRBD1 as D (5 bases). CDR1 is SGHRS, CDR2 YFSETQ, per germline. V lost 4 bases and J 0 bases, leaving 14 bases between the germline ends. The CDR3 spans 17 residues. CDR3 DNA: TGCGCCAGCAGCGGTCGGTGGGGCTCCTCTGGGGCCAACGTCCTGACTTTC. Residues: CASSGRWGSSGANVLTF. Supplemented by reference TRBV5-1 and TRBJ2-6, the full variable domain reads KAGVTQTPRYLIKTRGQQVTLSCSPISGHRSVSWYQQTPGQGLQFLFEYFSETQRNKGNFPGRFSGRQFSNSRSEMNVSTLELGDSALYLCASSGRWGSSGANVLTFGAGSRLTVL.

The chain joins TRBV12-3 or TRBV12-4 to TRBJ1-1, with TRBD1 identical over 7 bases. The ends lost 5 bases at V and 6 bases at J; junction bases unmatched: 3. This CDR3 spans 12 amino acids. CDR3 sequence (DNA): TGTGCCAGCAGTCTGACAGGGTCTGAAGCTTTCTTT. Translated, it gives CASSLTGSEAFF.

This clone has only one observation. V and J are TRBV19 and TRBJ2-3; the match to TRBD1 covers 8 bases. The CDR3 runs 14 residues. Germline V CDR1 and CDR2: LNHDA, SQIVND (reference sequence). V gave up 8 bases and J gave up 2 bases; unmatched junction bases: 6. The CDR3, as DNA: TGTGCCAGTCAAGACAGGGGATTCACAGATACGCAGTATTTT. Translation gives CASQDRGFTDTQYF.

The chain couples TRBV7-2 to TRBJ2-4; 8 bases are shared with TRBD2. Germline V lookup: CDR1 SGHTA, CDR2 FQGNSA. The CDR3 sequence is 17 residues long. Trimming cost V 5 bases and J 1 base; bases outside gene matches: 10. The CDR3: CASSPGRGGWAKNIQYF. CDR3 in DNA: TGTGCCAGCAGCCCCGGGAGGGGGGGTTGGGCCAAAAACATTCAGTACTTC.

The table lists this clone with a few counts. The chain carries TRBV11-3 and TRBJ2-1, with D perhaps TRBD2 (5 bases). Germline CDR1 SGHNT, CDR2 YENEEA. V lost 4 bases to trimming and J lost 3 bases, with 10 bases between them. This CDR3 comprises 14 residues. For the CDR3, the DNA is TGTGCCAGCAGCTCCGCCGGAGGCTACAATGAGCAGTTCTTC. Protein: CASSSAGGYNEQFF.

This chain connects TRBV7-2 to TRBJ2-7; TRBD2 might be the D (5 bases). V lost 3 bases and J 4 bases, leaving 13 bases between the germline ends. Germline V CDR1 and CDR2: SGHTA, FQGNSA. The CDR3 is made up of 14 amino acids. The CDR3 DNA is TGTGCCAGCAGCTTCATTGGGGAGACGTACGAGCAGTACTTC. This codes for CASSFIGETYEQYF.

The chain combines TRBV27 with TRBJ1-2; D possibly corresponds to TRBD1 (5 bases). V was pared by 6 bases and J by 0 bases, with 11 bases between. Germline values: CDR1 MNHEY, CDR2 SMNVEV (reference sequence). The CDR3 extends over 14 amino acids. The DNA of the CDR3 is TGTGCCAGCAGGCAGGGAAGGACTAACTATGGCTACACCTTC. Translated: CASRQGRTNYGYTF.

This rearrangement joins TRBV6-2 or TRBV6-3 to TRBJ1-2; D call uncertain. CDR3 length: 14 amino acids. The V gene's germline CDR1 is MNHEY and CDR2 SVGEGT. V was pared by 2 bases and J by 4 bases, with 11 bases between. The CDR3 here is CASSYPGSRYGYTF. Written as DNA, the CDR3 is TGTGCCAGCAGTTACCCGGGGAGCCGCTATGGCTACACCTTC.

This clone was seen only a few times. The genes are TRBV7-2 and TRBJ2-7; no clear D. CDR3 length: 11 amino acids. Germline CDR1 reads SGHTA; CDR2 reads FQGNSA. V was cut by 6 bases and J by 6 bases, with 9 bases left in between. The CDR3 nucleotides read TGTGCCAGCAGTCCCGTCGGCGAGCAGTACTTC. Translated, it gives CASSPVGEQYF.